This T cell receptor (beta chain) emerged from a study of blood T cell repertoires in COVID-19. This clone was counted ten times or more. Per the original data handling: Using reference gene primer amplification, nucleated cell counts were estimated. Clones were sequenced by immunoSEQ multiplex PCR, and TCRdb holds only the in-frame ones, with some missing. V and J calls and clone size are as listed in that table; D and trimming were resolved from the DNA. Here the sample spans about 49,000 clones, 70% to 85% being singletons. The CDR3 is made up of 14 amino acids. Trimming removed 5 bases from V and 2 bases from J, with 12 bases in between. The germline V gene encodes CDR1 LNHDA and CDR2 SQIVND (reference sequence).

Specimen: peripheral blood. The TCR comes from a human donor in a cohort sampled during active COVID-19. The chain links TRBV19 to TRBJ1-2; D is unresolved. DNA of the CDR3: TGTGCCAGTAGTCCACAGAGCGGGAACTATGGCTACACCTTC. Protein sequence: CASSPQSGNYGYTF.